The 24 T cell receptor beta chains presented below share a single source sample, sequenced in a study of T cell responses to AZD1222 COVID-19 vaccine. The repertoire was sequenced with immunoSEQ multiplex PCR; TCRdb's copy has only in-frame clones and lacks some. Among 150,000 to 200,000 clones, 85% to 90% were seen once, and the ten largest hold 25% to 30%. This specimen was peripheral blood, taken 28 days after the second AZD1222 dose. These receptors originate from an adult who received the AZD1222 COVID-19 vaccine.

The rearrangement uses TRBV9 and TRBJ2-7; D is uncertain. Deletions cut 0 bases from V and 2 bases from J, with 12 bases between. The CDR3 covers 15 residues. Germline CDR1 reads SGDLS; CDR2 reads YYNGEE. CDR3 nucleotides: TGTGCCAGCAGCGTAGGGCTAGTGGGAACCTACGAGCAGTACTTC. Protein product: CASSVGLVGTYEQYF.

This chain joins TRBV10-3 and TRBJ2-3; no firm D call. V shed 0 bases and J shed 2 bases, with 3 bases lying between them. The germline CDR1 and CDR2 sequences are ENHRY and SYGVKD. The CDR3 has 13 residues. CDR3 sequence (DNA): TGTGCCATCAGTGAGTCGAACACAGATACGCAGTATTTT. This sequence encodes CAISESNTDTQYF.

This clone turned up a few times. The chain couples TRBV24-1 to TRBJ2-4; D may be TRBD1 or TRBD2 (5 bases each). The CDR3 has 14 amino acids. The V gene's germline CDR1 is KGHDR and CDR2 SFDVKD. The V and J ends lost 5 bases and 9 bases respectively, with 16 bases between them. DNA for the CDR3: TGTGCCACCAGTGCCGGGACGGACAAGGGCATTCAGTACTTC. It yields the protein CATSAGTDKGIQYF.

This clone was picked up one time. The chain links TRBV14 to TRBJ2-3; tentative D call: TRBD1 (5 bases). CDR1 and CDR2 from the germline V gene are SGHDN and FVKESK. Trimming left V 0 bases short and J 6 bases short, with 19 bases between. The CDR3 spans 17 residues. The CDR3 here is CASSQDLGAATPDTQYF. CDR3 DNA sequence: TGTGCCAGCAGCCAAGATCTAGGGGCAGCCACTCCGGATACGCAGTATTTT.

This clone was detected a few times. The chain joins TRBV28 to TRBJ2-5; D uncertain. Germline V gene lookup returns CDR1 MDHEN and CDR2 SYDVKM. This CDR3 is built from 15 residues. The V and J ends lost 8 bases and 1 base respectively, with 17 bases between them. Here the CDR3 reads CASSPLFPSQETQYF. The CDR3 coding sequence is TGTGCCAGCTCGCCCTTATTTCCTAGCCAAGAGACCCAGTACTTC.

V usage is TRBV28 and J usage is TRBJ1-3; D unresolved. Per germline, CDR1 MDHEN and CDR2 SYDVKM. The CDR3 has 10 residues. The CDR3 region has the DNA TGTGCGGTAGGCCGAGACACCATATATTTT. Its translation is CAVGRDTIYF.

CDR3 DNA: TGTGCCAGCAGCTTTACGACTAGCGGGAGGTACGAGACCCAGTACTTC. Translating gives CASSFTTSGRYETQYF. V gene TRBV7-3 combines with J gene TRBJ2-5; 13 bases line up with TRBD2. Germline assignment: CDR1 SGHTA and CDR2 FQGTGA. The CDR3 spans 16 residues. V dropped 3 bases and J dropped 5; count of bases not matched to a gene: 6.

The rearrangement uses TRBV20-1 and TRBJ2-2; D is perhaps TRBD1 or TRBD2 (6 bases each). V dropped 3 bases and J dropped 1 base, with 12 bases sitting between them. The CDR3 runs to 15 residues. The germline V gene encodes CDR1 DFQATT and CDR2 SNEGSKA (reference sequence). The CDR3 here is CSASAGQWNTGELFF. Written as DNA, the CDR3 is TGCAGTGCTAGTGCGGGACAATGGAACACCGGGGAGCTGTTTTTT.

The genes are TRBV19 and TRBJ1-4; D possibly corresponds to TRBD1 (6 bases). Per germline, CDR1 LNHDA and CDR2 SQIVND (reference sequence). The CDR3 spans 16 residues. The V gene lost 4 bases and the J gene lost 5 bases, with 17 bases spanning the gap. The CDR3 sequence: CASSRREGGYNEKLFF. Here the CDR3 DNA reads TGTGCCAGTAGTAGAAGAGAGGGGGGCTACAATGAAAAACTGTTTTTT.

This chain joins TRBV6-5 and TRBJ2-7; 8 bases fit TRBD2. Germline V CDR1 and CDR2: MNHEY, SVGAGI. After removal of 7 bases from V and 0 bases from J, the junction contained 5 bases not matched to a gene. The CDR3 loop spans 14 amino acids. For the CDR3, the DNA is TGTGCCAGCACTCGGGAGGGGAGCTCCTACGAGCAGTACTTC. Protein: CASTREGSSYEQYF.

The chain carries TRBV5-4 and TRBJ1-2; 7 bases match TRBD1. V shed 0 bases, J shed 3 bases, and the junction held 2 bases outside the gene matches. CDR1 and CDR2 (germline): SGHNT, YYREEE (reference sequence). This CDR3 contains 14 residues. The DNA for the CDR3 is TGTGCCAGCAGCTTGGTTACAGGGGACTATGGCTACACCTTC. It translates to CASSLVTGDYGYTF.

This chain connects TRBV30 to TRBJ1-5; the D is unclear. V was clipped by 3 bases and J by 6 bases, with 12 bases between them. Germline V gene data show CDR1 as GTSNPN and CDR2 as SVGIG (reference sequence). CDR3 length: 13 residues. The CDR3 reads CAWSDKGIQPQHF. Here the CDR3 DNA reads TGTGCCTGGAGCGATAAAGGGATTCAGCCCCAGCATTTT.

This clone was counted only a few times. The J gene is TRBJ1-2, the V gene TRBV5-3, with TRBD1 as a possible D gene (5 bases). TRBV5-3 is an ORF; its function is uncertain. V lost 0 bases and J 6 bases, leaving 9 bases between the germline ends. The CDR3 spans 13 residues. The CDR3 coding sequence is TGTGCCAGAAGCTTGGGGGGGAGTGATGGCTACACCTTC. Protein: CARSLGGSDGYTF.

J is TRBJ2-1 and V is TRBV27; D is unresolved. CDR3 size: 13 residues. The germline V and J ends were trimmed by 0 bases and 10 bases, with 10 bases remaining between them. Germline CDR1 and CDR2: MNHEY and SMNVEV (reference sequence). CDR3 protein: CASSLSSEGEQFF. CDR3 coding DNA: TGTGCCAGCAGTTTATCCTCGGAAGGGGAGCAGTTCTTC.

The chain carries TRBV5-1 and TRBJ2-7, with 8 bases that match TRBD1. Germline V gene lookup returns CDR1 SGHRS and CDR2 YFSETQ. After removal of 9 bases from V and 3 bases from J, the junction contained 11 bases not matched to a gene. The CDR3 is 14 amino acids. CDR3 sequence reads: CANAAQGAIYEQYF. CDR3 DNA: TGCGCCAACGCAGCCCAGGGGGCGATCTACGAGCAGTACTTC.

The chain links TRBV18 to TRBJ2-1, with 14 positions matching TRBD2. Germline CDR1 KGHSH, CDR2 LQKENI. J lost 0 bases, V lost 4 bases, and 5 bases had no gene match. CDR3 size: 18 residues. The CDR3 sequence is CASSRGLAGGSSYNEQFF. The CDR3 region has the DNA TGTGCCAGCTCACGCGGACTAGCGGGGGGTAGCTCCTACAATGAGCAGTTCTTC.

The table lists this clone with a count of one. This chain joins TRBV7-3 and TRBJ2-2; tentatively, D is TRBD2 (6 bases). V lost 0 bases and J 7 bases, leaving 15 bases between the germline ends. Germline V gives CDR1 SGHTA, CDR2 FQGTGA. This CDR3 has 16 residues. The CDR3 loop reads CASSLTGGRVDGELFF. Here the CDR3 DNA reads TGTGCCAGCAGCTTAACGGGAGGTAGAGTGGACGGGGAGCTGTTTTTT. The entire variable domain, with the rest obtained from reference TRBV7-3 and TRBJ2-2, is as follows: GAGVSQTPSNKVTEKGKYVELRCDPISGHTALYWYRQSLGQGPEFLIYFQGTGAADDSGLPNDRFFAVRPEGSVSTLKIQRTERGDSAVYLCASSLTGGRVDGELFFGEGSRLTVL.

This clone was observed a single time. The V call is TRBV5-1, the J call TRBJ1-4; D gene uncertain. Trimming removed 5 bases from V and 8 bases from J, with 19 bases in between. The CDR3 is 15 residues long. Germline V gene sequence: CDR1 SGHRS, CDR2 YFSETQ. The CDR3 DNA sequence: TGCGCCAGCAGTATTACGTCCTCCTCCTCCGAAAAACTGTTTTTT. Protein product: CASSITSSSSEKLFF.

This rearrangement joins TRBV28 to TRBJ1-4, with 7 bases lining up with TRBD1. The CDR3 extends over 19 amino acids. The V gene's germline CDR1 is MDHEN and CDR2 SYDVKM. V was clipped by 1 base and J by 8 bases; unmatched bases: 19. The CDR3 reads CASSLYEQGRAFMGEKLFF. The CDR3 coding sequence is TGTGCCAGCAGTTTATATGAACAGGGGCGGGCTTTCATGGGAGAAAAACTGTTTTTT.

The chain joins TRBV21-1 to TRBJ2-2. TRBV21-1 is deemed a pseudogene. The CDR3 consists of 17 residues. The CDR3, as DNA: TGTGCCGTACAGGGGAGGGGCGGGAGTAGGATTGGCGGGGAGCTGTTTTTT. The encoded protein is CAVQGRGGSRIGGELFF.

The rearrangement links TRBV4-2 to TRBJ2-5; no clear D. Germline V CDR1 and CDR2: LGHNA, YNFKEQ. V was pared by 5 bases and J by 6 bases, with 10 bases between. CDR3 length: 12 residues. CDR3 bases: TGTGCCAGCAGCGCCTCGATCCAGACCCAGTACTTC. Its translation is CASSASIQTQYF.

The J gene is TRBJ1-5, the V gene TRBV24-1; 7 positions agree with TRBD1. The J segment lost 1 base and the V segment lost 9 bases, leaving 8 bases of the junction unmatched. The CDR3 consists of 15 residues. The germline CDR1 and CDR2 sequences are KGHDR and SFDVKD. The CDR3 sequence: CATQTGMGSNQPQHF. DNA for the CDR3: TGTGCCACCCAGACAGGGATGGGGAGCAATCAGCCCCAGCATTTT.

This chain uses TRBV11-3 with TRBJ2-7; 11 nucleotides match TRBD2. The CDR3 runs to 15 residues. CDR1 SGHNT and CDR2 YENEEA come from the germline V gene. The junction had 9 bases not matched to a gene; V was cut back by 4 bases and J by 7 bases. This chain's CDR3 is CASSSALLAGDEQYF. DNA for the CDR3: TGTGCCAGCAGCTCCGCCTTACTAGCGGGAGATGAGCAGTACTTC.

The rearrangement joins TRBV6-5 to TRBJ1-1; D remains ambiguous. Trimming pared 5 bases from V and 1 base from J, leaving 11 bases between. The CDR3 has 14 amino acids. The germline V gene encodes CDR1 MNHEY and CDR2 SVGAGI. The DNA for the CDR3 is TGTGCCAGCAGTCCGCCACATACGAACACTGAAGCTTTCTTT. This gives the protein CASSPPHTNTEAFF.